Listed below are T cell receptor beta chains from one sample, sequenced in a study of cytomegalovirus exposure and HLA in healthy donors. Clones were read by immunoSEQ multiplex PCR, and TCRdb kept only the in-frame ones, dropping some. The sample lists some 120,000 clones, about 79% occurring once. The sample was PBMCs. The receptors come from a man younger than 40 in good health and CMV-seropositive. Each CDR3 is given with its conserved first and last residue. The D gene is left open where the match is weak. Size is omitted from some rows. Given values are once, few, many or a class for expanded clones.

abundance,j_gene,v_gene,d_gene,CDR3aa,CDR3nt
-,TRBJ1-4,TRBV7-9,TRBD1,CASSRGDRANEKLFF,TGTGCCAGCAGCCGAGGGGACAGGGCTAATGAAAAACTGTTTTTT
-,TRBJ1-4,TRBV7-9,-,CASNGGGGNEKLFF,TGTGCCAGCAACGGGGGCGGGGGAAATGAAAAACTGTTTTTT
-,TRBJ1-1,TRBV7-3,TRBD1,CASSLPGQGTEAFF,TGTGCCAGCAGCCTCCCGGGACAGGGCACTGAAGCTTTCTTT
few,TRBJ1-5,TRBV7-2,-,CASSSDLAGQPQHF,TGTGCCAGCAGCTCTGACTTGGCGGGTCAGCCCCAGCATTTT
-,TRBJ2-4,TRBV28,TRBD1,CASRDRTGRSQYF,TGTGCCAGCAGAGATCGGACAGGGCGCAGTCAGTACTTC
-,TRBJ2-1,TRBV30,TRBD2,CAWSRDRLAVSYNEQFF,TGTGCCTGGAGTAGGGACCGACTAGCGGTATCCTACAATGAGCAGTTCTTC
few,TRBJ1-5,TRBV7-9,TRBD1,CASSITGGQPQHF,TGTGCCAGCAGCATTACAGGGGGCCAGCCCCAGCATTTT
-,TRBJ2-1,TRBV2,TRBD1,CASGTGDEQFF,TGTGCCAGTGGGACAGGGGATGAGCAGTTCTTC
-,TRBJ2-3,TRBV27,TRBD2,CATLLSGGPTDTQYF,TGTGCCACCCTTTTAAGCGGGGGACCCACAGATACGCAGTATTTT
-,TRBJ2-3,TRBV5-1,TRBD2,CASSYLAGGSTDTQYF,TGCGCCAGCAGCTACCTAGCGGGGGGTAGCACAGATACGCAGTATTTT
few,TRBJ2-7,TRBV2,-,CASSEQEGNLYEQYF,TGTGCCAGCAGTGAACAAGAGGGTAACCTCTACGAGCAGTACTTC
-,TRBJ1-1,TRBV10-3,TRBD1,CAISETGGTEAFF,TGTGCCATCAGTGAGACAGGGGGCACTGAAGCTTTCTTT
-,TRBJ2-3,TRBV19,TRBD1,CASSMLTGGTDTQYF,TGTGCCAGTAGTATGCTAACAGGGGGTACAGATACGCAGTATTTT
-,TRBJ2-7,TRBV11-3,-,CASSNTYEQYF,TGTGCCAGCAGCAACACCTACGAGCAGTACTTC
once,TRBJ2-7,TRBV29-1,-,CSVAPGVEQYF,TGCAGCGTTGCCCCAGGGGTCGAGCAGTACTTC
-,TRBJ2-1,TRBV9,-,CASSVRSYNEQFF,TGTGCCAGCAGCGTTCGGTCCTACAATGAGCAGTTCTTC
-,TRBJ1-5,TRBV6-1,-,CASSEAYYQPQHF,TGTGCCAGCAGTGAAGCCTATTATCAGCCCCAGCATTTT
-,TRBJ1-1,TRBV11-2,-,CASSPWPGNTEAFF,TGTGCCAGCAGCCCCTGGCCTGGGAACACTGAAGCTTTCTTT
-,TRBJ2-1,TRBV4-3,TRBD2,CASRPGLAGRYNEQFF,TGCGCCAGCAGACCGGGACTAGCGGGCCGCTACAATGAGCAGTTCTTC
-,TRBJ2-1,TRBV9,-,CASSLRAGTNEQFF,TGTGCCAGCAGCCTCCGCGCGGGAACCAATGAGCAGTTCTTC
-,TRBJ2-7,TRBV2,-,CASSLVSEQYF,TGTGCCAGCAGTCTAGTTAGCGAGCAGTACTTC
-,TRBJ2-4,TRBV6-5,-,CASSTGQLAKNIQYF,TGTGCCAGCAGCACCGGACAGCTAGCCAAAAACATTCAGTACTTC
-,TRBJ1-5,TRBV2,TRBD1,CATTGGNGQGKNQPQHF,TGTGCCACCACGGGAGGAAATGGACAGGGGAAGAATCAGCCCCAGCATTTT
-,TRBJ1-1,TRBV5-5,-,CASTSYRGSNTEAFF,TGTGCCAGCACTTCGTATCGGGGGTCGAACACTGAAGCTTTCTTT
-,TRBJ1-2,TRBV15,-,CATSRGGRSGGYTF,TGTGCCACCAGCAGAGGCGGAAGAAGTGGGGGCTACACCTTC
-,TRBJ2-7,TRBV7-3,TRBD1,CASSSRTGAFYEQYF,TGTGCCAGCAGCTCCAGGACAGGCGCCTTCTACGAGCAGTACTTC
-,TRBJ1-2,TRBV7-2,-,CASSRGGPWSGYTF,TGTGCCAGCAGCCGCGGCGGCCCGTGGAGTGGCTACACCTTC
-,TRBJ2-7,TRBV7-7,-,CASSLGPGAPTYEQYF,TGTGCTAGCAGCTTAGGACCAGGGGCTCCTACCTACGAGCAGTACTTC
-,TRBJ2-7,TRBV2,-,CASSGQSYEQYF,TGTGCCAGCAGCGGACAGTCCTACGAGCAGTACTTC
-,TRBJ1-4,TRBV21-1,-,CASSNTGPGNEKLFF,TGTGCCAGCAGCAACACAGGGCCAGGTAATGAAAAACTGTTTTTT
-,TRBJ1-3,TRBV5-1,-,CASSLDIVEGGNTIYF,TGCGCCAGCAGCCTCGACATCGTCGAGGGAGGAAACACCATATATTTT
-,TRBJ2-5,TRBV7-2,TRBD1,CASSLNRGTQYF,TGTGCCAGCAGCTTAAACAGGGGAACCCAGTACTTC
-,TRBJ2-2,TRBV5-1,-,CASSLVSGSRETGELFF,TGCGCCAGCAGCTTGGTATCGGGGAGCCGAGAAACCGGGGAGCTGTTTTTT
few,TRBJ1-1,TRBV7-2,TRBD1,CASRVQGWSAEAFF,TGTGCCAGCAGGGTACAGGGGTGGTCGGCTGAAGCTTTCTTT
-,TRBJ2-4,TRBV5-6,TRBD2,CASSPFGLAGVPKYF,TGTGCCAGCAGCCCATTTGGACTAGCGGGGGTTCCCAAGTACTTC
-,TRBJ2-1,TRBV5-5,TRBD2,CASSLARRLAGDSSYNEQFF,TGTGCCAGCAGCTTGGCAAGACGTCTAGCGGGAGACTCCTCCTACAATGAGCAGTTCTTC
few,TRBJ1-2,TRBV12-5,-,CASGAPGGRPNYGYTF,TGTGCTAGTGGTGCCCCCGGGGGGCGACCTAACTATGGCTACACCTTC
-,TRBJ1-1,TRBV11-2,TRBD1,CASSLARGQGSTEAFF,TGTGCCAGCAGCTTAGCACGGGGACAGGGGTCCACTGAAGCTTTCTTT
-,TRBJ1-5,TRBV7-8,-,CASSLAERAGGNQPQHF,TGTGCCAGCAGCTTAGCGGAGAGGGCTGGGGGCAATCAGCCCCAGCATTTT
few,TRBJ2-7,TRBV5-1,TRBD1,CASGKPGQNYEQYF,TGCGCCAGCGGAAAGCCGGGACAGAACTACGAGCAGTACTTC
-,TRBJ2-1,TRBV5-4,-,CASSRKETGYGFRQFF,TGTGCCAGCAGCCGCAAAGAAACAGGGTACGGGTTTCGGCAGTTCTTC
-,TRBJ1-4,TRBV4-1,-,CASSDTYIEKLFF,TGCGCCAGCAGTGACACTTATATAGAAAAACTGTTTTTT
-,TRBJ2-7,TRBV19,TRBD1,CATSGQGGSEQYF,TGTGCCACCTCGGGACAGGGGGGTAGCGAGCAGTACTTC